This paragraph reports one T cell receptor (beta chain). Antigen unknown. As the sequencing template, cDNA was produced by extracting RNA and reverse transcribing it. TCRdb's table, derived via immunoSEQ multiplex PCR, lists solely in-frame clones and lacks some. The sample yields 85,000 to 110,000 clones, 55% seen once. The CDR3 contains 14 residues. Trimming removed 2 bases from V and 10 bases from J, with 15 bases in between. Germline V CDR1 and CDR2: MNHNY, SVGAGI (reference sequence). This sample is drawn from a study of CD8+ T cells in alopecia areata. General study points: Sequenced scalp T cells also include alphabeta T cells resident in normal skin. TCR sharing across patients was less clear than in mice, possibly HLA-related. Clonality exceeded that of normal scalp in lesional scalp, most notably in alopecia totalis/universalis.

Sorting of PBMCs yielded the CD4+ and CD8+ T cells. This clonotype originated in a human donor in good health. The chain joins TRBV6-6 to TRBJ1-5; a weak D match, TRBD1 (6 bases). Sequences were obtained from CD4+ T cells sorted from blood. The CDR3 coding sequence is TGTGCCAGCAGTTACGGAGGTCAGGGGCAACCCCAGCATTTT. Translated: CASSYGGQGQPQHF.